The rows below give T cell receptor beta chains drawn from one sample of a study of T cell clusters in autoimmune cytopenias. Each CDR3 protein gets one entry in TCRdb, which reprocessed the multiplex PCR reads and gives no DNA. This sample's clone table lists over 10,000 distinct CDR3 sequences. The sequenced sample was peripheral blood. The receptors stem from a human donor with an autoimmune cytopenia or autoimmune hepatitis (not recorded which). The CDR3 runs from the conserved cysteine through the conserved F or W. Expanded clones are given a class, and other clones once, few, many or no size at all.

cdr3_length	clone_size	v_call	j_call	cdr3_aa
13	.	TRBV30	TRBJ2-5	CAWRGGGSETQYF
13	.	TRBV5-6	TRBJ2-5	CASSFGTRETQYF
14	.	TRBV6-5	TRBJ1-4	CASSSPGNNEKLFF
16	.	TRBV10-2	TRBJ2-3	CASSDFAGGRTDTQYF
12	.	TRBV12-3/TRBV12-4	TRBJ2-7	CASRTGAYEQYF
12	.	TRBV6-2/TRBV6-3	TRBJ2-7	CASSPDTYEQYF
18	.	TRBV6-5	TRBJ1-4	CASSDGQGWKSTNEKLFF
11	.	TRBV6-1	TRBJ2-3	CASLAGNTQYF
13	medium-sized	TRBV29-1	TRBJ2-1	CSASGVYLNEQFF
14	.	TRBV19	TRBJ1-5	CASSIFGDGKPQHF
13	.	TRBV6-2/TRBV6-3	TRBJ2-2	CATGQTNTGELFF
17	medium-sized	TRBV19	TRBJ2-5	CASSRGAGATYQETQYF
16	.	TRBV5-4	TRBJ2-1	CASSYDPGANYNEQFF
13	.	TRBV19	TRBJ1-6	CASSMAAQIPLHF
15	.	TRBV30	TRBJ1-5	CAWSWGRVSNQPQHF
14	.	TRBV6-2/TRBV6-3	TRBJ1-4	CASSYSGHSEKLFF
12	.	TRBV20-1	TRBJ2-1	CSAREGGYEQFF
19	.	TRBV19	TRBJ2-1	CASSMAGKASGSHYNEQFF
14	.	TRBV6-5	TRBJ1-3	CAIRQDLSGNTIYF
16	.	TRBV6-4	TRBJ1-1	CASSDGWSGGNTEAFF
14	.	TRBV6-5	TRBJ2-5	CASSYQSASETQYF
14	.	TRBV6-2/TRBV6-3	TRBJ2-1	CASSRLATSNEQFF
16	.	TRBV15	TRBJ1-4	CATSRDQSGSREKLFF
13	.	TRBV15	TRBJ2-5	CATLGVKGGTQYF
14	.	TRBV6-1	TRBJ1-2	CASSVIPSRDGYTF
13	medium-sized	TRBV13	TRBJ2-5	CASSLGLRETQYF
14	.	TRBV12-3/TRBV12-4	TRBJ2-2	CASSYPGAAGELFF
14	.	TRBV27	TRBJ2-7	CASSFWGNVYEQYF
13	medium-sized	TRBV15	TRBJ2-7	CATSRDRGREQYF
15	.	TRBV18	TRBJ1-6	CASSPLGGRDSPLHF
13	.	TRBV5-6	TRBJ2-5	CASTRSGGETQYF
17	.	TRBV5-5	TRBJ1-5	CASSTSGTGESNQPQHF
13	medium-sized	TRBV19	TRBJ2-7	CASSIWGMDEQYF
15	.	TRBV18	TRBJ1-4	CASSPFVATNEKLFF
13	.	TRBV5-6	TRBJ1-5	CASSSYSNQPQHF
11	medium-sized	TRBV12-3/TRBV12-4	TRBJ2-3	CASSPRFTQYF
14	.	TRBV11-1	TRBJ1-2	CASSPNGRRYGYTF
14	medium-sized	TRBV29-1	TRBJ1-1	CSVQDTSMNTEAFF
13	.	TRBV5-4	TRBJ2-5	CASSVSGSGTQYF
17	.	TRBV12-3/TRBV12-4	TRBJ2-4	CASSPILAGGPGNIQYF
12	.	TRBV20-1	TRBJ2-2	CSARYRAGELFF
14	.	TRBV12-3/TRBV12-4	TRBJ2-1	CASSLGFGSGKQFF
13	.	TRBV12-3/TRBV12-4	TRBJ1-4	CASRDGRNEKLFF
13	medium-sized	TRBV15	TRBJ2-3	CATSRDFVDTQYF
16	.	TRBV5-1	TRBJ2-5	CASSLNPSGVQETQYF
15	.	TRBV6-5	TRBJ2-5	CASSPGLAKLGTQYF
14	.	TRBV5-4	TRBJ1-2	CASSLGSTNYGYTF
17	medium-sized	TRBV29-1	TRBJ2-1	CSVAGLAVPRGYNEQFF
12	.	TRBV27	TRBJ2-3	CASSALTDTQYF
12	.	TRBV15	TRBJ1-6	CATGTVNSPLHF
11	.	TRBV28	TRBJ2-1	CASSFPGVQFF
14	.	TRBV19	TRBJ2-5	CASSIRDSRETQYF
15	.	TRBV6-5	TRBJ2-3	CASSFGGGVEDTQYF
15	.	TRBV6-5	TRBJ1-4	CASSYSTGDLEKLFF
17	.	TRBV24-1	TRBJ2-3	CATSDSSGTGYTDTQYF
14	medium-sized	TRBV30	TRBJ1-6	CAWSVRKGNSPLHF
15	.	TRBV5-3	TRBJ1-6	CARSAPGTGNSPLHF
13	.	TRBV28	TRBJ2-5	CASSYGAQETQYF
15	.	TRBV15	TRBJ2-1	CATSRVAGMYNEQFF
15	.	TRBV6-6	TRBJ1-4	CASSPSGRTNEKLFF